The 26 T cell receptor beta chains below all came from one sample that was sequenced in a study of blood T cells in healthy people across ages. It was with a sample-barcoded 5' primer and a J-beta primer mix that a second PCR of roughly 7 to 12 cycles was run. TCRdb itself ran the 5' RACE reads through MiXCR, one entry per CDR3 protein. The sample yields under 850,000 distinct CDR3 sequences, approximately 35% seen once. The sequencing input was blood. These receptors were taken from a man aged 18 to 35 in good health.

V is TRBV28 and J is TRBJ1-2, with D perhaps TRBD1 (6 bases). Germline values: CDR1 MDHEN, CDR2 SYDVKM. Trimming took 9 bases from V and 2 from J, leaving 16 bases between them. The CDR3 runs 14 residues. The CDR3 loop is CASAPGQNNYGYTF. In DNA form, the CDR3 reads TGTGCCAGTGCACCGGGACAAAACAACTATGGCTACACCTTC.

J is TRBJ2-3 and V is TRBV7-2; 8 bases are shared with TRBD2. Looked up from germline, CDR1 is SGHTA and CDR2 is FQGNSA. Germline trimming cut 2 bases from V and 2 bases from J; bases unmatched to any gene: 6. This CDR3 spans 16 amino acids. CDR3 DNA: TGTGCCAGCAGCTTAAAACGGGGGGGATACACAGATACGCAGTATTTT. Protein: CASSLKRGGYTDTQYF.

The chain has TRBV6-5 and TRBJ2-3; tentatively, D is TRBD1 (6 bases). Germline values: CDR1 MNHEY, CDR2 SVGAGI. This CDR3 has 15 residues. The ends were cut back, 0 bases at V and 1 base at J, with 8 bases in the middle. CDR3 DNA: TGTGCCAGCAGTTACTCACAGGGTGGCACAGATACGCAGTATTTT. Its protein is CASSYSQGGTDTQYF.

Ten or more counts support this clonotype. The chain couples TRBV24-1 to TRBJ2-3; 8 bases align to TRBD2. The CDR3 consists of 15 residues. V lost 9 bases, J lost 3 bases, and 10 bases stayed unmatched. Germline CDR1 is KGHDR and CDR2 is SFDVKD. CDR3 in DNA: TGTGCCACCGGCGGGGTAGCGGGGAGTACAGATACGCAGTATTTT. Translated: CATGGVAGSTDTQYF.

This clonotype turned up a few times. The rearrangement joins TRBV12-3 or TRBV12-4 to TRBJ1-6; D is unclear. The CDR3 length is 14 residues. V shed 6 bases and J shed 6 bases, with 12 bases lying between them. The CDR3 DNA reads TGTGCCAGCAGCCCGGGTGGTGCTAATTCACCCCTCCACTTT. Translated, it gives CASSPGGANSPLHF.

This clonotype was detected a few times. The genes are TRBV20-1 and TRBJ2-3; D unresolved. Trimming removed 1 base from V and 0 bases from J, with 11 bases in between. The germline V gene encodes CDR1 DFQATT and CDR2 SNEGSKA (reference sequence). The CDR3 contains 15 residues. This chain's CDR3 is CSARGFRISTDTQYF. The CDR3, as DNA: TGCAGTGCTAGAGGTTTTCGTATTAGCACAGATACGCAGTATTTT.

This clonotype was seen repeatedly, ten times or more. V and J are TRBV12-3 or TRBV12-4 and TRBJ2-3; D is unclear. The CDR3 consists of 12 residues. Between the trimmed V and J ends, which lost 6 bases and 2 bases, there was a span of 6 bases. This chain's CDR3 is CASSLLTDTQYF. The CDR3 nucleotides read TGTGCCAGCAGCCTTCTCACAGATACGCAGTATTTT.

This clonotype was counted ten times or more. The chain uses TRBV5-1 and TRBJ2-5, with D perhaps TRBD1 (6 bases). Trimming cost V 0 bases and J 2 bases, with 11 bases left between them. There are 15 residues in the CDR3. Germline V gene data show CDR1 as SGHRS and CDR2 as YFSETQ. In DNA form, the CDR3 reads TGCGCCAGCAGCTTGGTTCCAGGGACACAAGAGACCCAGTACTTC. Protein: CASSLVPGTQETQYF.

This clonotype was counted only a few times. The chain links TRBV10-3 to TRBJ2-5, with 8 bases aligning to TRBD2. The germline gives CDR1 ENHRY, CDR2 SYGVKD. The CDR3 length is 16 residues. With 8 bases clipped from V and 2 bases from J, the junction kept 13 bases outside the gene matches. The CDR3 nucleotides read TGTGCCATCTACGGGACTAGGGGATTTTTTCAAGAGACCCAGTACTTC. Translating it yields CAIYGTRGFFQETQYF.

The chain employs TRBV27 and TRBJ2-1, with 7 bases identical to TRBD1. The CDR3 consists of 17 residues. J gave up 2 bases and V 5 bases, and 12 bases lay outside the gene matches. CDR1 is MNHEY and CDR2 is SMNVEV in the germline V gene (reference sequence). CDR3: CASSPTPRDSTYNEQFF. CDR3 DNA: TGTGCCAGCAGTCCTACCCCCCGGGACAGCACCTACAATGAGCAGTTCTTC.

A note on this clonotype: The junction shows a germline mismatch at one end, possibly a read error. This chain links TRBV6-5 with TRBJ1-2; D gene uncertain. The CDR3 totals 14 residues. Germline V gene sequence: CDR1 MNHEY, CDR2 SVGAGI. As DNA, the CDR3 is TGTGCCAGCAGTATCCGAAAAACGCTTTATGGCCACACCTTC. It encodes CASSIRKTLYGHTF.

The V and J genes are TRBV12-3 or TRBV12-4 and TRBJ2-5, with D maybe TRBD2 (6 bases). The CDR3 totals 14 residues. V was shortened by 5 bases and J by 11 bases, with 21 bases between the two germline ends. CDR3 DNA: TGTGCCAGCAGTCCCGACTCAGGGACGGGGGAGCAGTACTTC. Translation gives CASSPDSGTGEQYF.

This clonotype was observed a handful of times. CDR3 loop: CSVVGPDRGVDTQYF. The CDR3 bases are TGCAGCGTTGTCGGCCCCGACAGGGGTGTAGATACGCAGTATTTT. The chain carries TRBV29-1 and TRBJ2-3, with 8 bases that match TRBD1. This CDR3 spans 15 amino acids. Germline assignment: CDR1 SQVTM and CDR2 ANQGSEA. V was pared by 4 bases and J by 5 bases, with 11 bases of the junction left unmatched.

The V call is TRBV6-6, the J call TRBJ2-5, with D possibly TRBD1 on 6 matching bases. Germline V gene sequence: CDR1 MNHNY, CDR2 SVGAGI (reference sequence). V was shortened by 2 bases and J by 2 bases, with 12 bases between the two germline ends. The CDR3 consists of 15 residues. The CDR3 DNA follows: TGTGCCAGCAGTTACCTGGACAGTTTACAAGAGACCCAGTACTTC. Translating it yields CASSYLDSLQETQYF.

This sequence joins TRBV12-3 or TRBV12-4 and TRBJ2-1; the D gene is possibly TRBD1 (5 bases). CDR3 length equals 19 residues. The V end lost 2 bases, the J end lost 4 bases, and 24 bases lay between the germline ends. CDR3 coding DNA: TGTGCCAGCAGTTTACTGGCGGCTGGGGCAGGGTCATCTTACAATGAGCAGTTCTTC. Amino acid sequence: CASSLLAAGAGSSYNEQFF.

This clonotype was picked up a small number of times. The CDR3, as DNA: TGTGCCAGCAGTGCACTTCGGACGGAATATAATTCACCCCTCCACTTT. It codes for CASSALRTEYNSPLHF. V usage is TRBV6-2 or TRBV6-3 and J usage is TRBJ1-6; D not resolved. The germline V gene has CDR1 MNHEY and CDR2 SVGEGT. The CDR3 sequence is 16 residues long. V gave up 5 bases and J gave up 4 bases, with 15 bases separating them.

Many counts were recorded for this clonotype. This chain joins TRBV28 and TRBJ2-1; the D gene could be TRBD1 or TRBD2 (5 bases each). V was shortened by 3 bases and J by 6 bases, with 33 bases between the two germline ends. Germline V gives CDR1 MDHEN, CDR2 SYDVKM. There are 21 residues in the CDR3. The CDR3 spells CASSFSYWTPGAEGLSNEQFF. The CDR3 DNA follows: TGTGCCAGCAGTTTCAGCTATTGGACCCCTGGTGCTGAGGGGTTGTCCAATGAGCAGTTCTTC.

Notes on this clonotype: Sequence at one end of the junction differs from germline and may be a read error. CDR3 nucleotides: TGTGCCAGCAGTGAATCGGAGGGGAGTGAAAAACTGTTATTT. This encodes CASSESEGSEKLLF. The chain carries TRBV6-1 and TRBJ1-4, with a tentative D call TRBD1 (5 bases). The V gene's germline CDR1 is MNHNS and CDR2 SASEGT. There are 14 residues in the CDR3.

Comment on this clonotype: One base away lies a much larger clone, so this may be a sequencing read error. This chain uses TRBV20-1 with TRBJ2-5; 8 bases map to TRBD2. From germline, CDR1 is DFQATT and CDR2 SNEGSKA (reference sequence). The CDR3 is made up of 13 amino acids. CDR3 loop: CSFSAGAYNEQYF. CDR3 bases: TGCAGCTTTTCAGCGGGGGCGTACAATGAGCAGTACTTC.

The chain recombines TRBV9 with TRBJ1-2; no clear D gene. Trimming took off 4 bases at V and 8 bases at J, with 9 bases between the two ends. The CDR3 runs 11 residues. Germline V gives CDR1 SGDLS, CDR2 YYNGEE. CDR3 coding DNA: TGTGCCAGCAGCTCCAATGGGGGCTACACCTTC. Amino acids: CASSSNGGYTF.

V usage is TRBV12-3 or TRBV12-4 and J usage is TRBJ1-2; D uncertain. The CDR3 runs to 15 residues. Deletions cut 3 bases from V and 2 bases from J, with 13 bases between. This CDR3 reads CASSLGIRGNYGYTF. The CDR3 DNA is TGTGCCAGCAGTTTGGGGATTAGAGGGAACTATGGCTACACCTTC.

The table lists this clonotype with a few counts. The rearrangement links TRBV7-2 to TRBJ1-5; D is uncertain. Germline CDR1 SGHTA, CDR2 FQGNSA. V was pared by 1 base and J by 3 bases, with 10 bases between. The CDR3 runs to 15 residues. CDR3 sequence reads: CASSLDFGYNQPQHF. The CDR3 DNA reads as TGTGCCAGCAGCTTAGATTTCGGGTACAATCAGCCCCAGCATTTT.

This chain joins TRBV4-3 and TRBJ2-7; D could derive from TRBD1 or TRBD2 (5 bases each). CDR1 is LGHNA, CDR2 YSLEER, per germline. The CDR3 totals 16 residues. V was trimmed by 8 bases and J by 0 bases, leaving 20 bases between them. In nucleotides, the CDR3 is TGCGCCAGCCAAGAGGTCCATGGGACCAGCTCCTACGAGCAGTACTTC. Translation gives CASQEVHGTSSYEQYF.

This clonotype was seen a handful of times. This chain links TRBV7-8 with TRBJ1-2; D perhaps matches TRBD1 (6 bases). This CDR3 is built from 14 residues. Germline CDR1 SGHVS, CDR2 FQNEAQ. V was pared by 5 bases and J by 7 bases, with 17 bases between. The CDR3 sequence is CASSPTGQIAGYTF. CDR3 in DNA: TGTGCCAGCAGCCCGACCGGACAGATCGCTGGCTACACCTTC.

This clonotype was recorded at least ten times. The germline gene is not matched at one end of the junction; a read error may be the cause. The rearrangement uses TRBV13 and TRBJ2-7; TRBD1 aligns across 7 bases. The germline V gene has CDR1 PRHDT and CDR2 FYEKMQ (reference sequence). CDR3 size: 14 residues. DNA for the CDR3: TGTGCCAGCAGCCTAGGGACAGTACTCTACGAGCAGTACTTC. Its protein is CASSLGTVLYEQYF.

In this sample, this clonotype turned up a few times. This CDR3 is CASSLVGQATGELFF. The CDR3, as DNA: TGTGCCAGCAGCTTAGTTGGACAGGCCACCGGGGAGCTGTTTTTT. The gene calls are TRBV7-2 and TRBJ2-2, with TRBD1 identical over 7 bases. Per the germline V gene, CDR1 is SGHTA and CDR2 is FQGNSA. This CDR3 contains 15 residues. The junction had 3 bases not matched to a gene; V was cut back by 1 base and J by 4 bases.